A selection of T cell receptor beta chains follows, all from one sample in a study of blood T cell repertoires in COVID-19. The protocol was immunoSEQ multiplex PCR, while the TCRdb copy is restricted to in-frame clones and leaves out a portion. Of roughly 39,000 clones detected, 85% to 90% appear once; the ten largest clones hold under 10%. Sequencing input: peripheral blood. The receptors were sampled from a man under 40 with active or convalescent COVID-19. Both conserved end residues are part of each CDR3. Fields, in order: D gene, clone size, J gene, V gene, CDR3 protein, CDR3 DNA. The D gene is left open where the match is weak. Size is stated for part of the rows, as once, few or many counts, or as a class when the clone is expanded.

>TRBD1|-|TRBJ1-2|TRBV5-4
CASSPDRGGGYTF
TGTGCCAGCAGCCCCGACAGGGGGGGTGGCTACACCTTC
>-|-|TRBJ1-1|TRBV18
CASSPGRLNLMNTEAFF
TGTGCCAGCTCACCAGGCAGGCTAAATTTGATGAACACTGAAGCTTTCTTT
>-|-|TRBJ2-4|TRBV2
CASSTDGDIQYF
TGTGCCAGCAGTACCGACGGAGACATTCAGTACTTC
>-|-|TRBJ1-3|TRBV19
CASSLGTGRSGNTIYF
TGTGCCAGTAGTCTAGGCACTGGGCGTTCTGGAAACACCATATATTTT
>-|-|TRBJ1-4|TRBV7-9
CASSLAQGGTNEKLFF
TGTGCCAGCAGCTTAGCGCAGGGAGGTACTAATGAAAAACTGTTTTTT
>-|-|TRBJ1-1|TRBV27
CASSAHRDGTEAFF
TGTGCCAGCAGTGCTCACAGGGATGGAACTGAAGCTTTCTTT
>TRBD1|few|TRBJ1-6|TRBV4-1
CASSQVQGENSPLHF
TGCGCCAGCAGCCAAGTCCAGGGGGAAAATTCACCCCTCCACTTT
>TRBD2|-|TRBJ2-1|TRBV29-1
CSVGTSGRARNEQFF
TGCAGCGTTGGGACTAGCGGGAGGGCCCGCAATGAGCAGTTCTTC
>-|-|TRBJ1-5|TRBV6-5
CASKNTLSFNQPQHF
TGTGCCAGCAAAAATACACTATCCTTCAATCAGCCCCAGCATTTT
>-|-|TRBJ1-6|TRBV3-1/TRBV3-2
CASSRGGGRSPLHF
TGTGCCAGCAGCCGCGGCGGGGGCAGGTCACCCCTCCACTTT
>-|-|TRBJ2-5|TRBV4-1
CASSQVPGEQETQYF
TGCGCCAGCAGCCAAGTACCGGGGGAACAAGAGACCCAGTACTTC
>-|-|TRBJ1-5|TRBV5-1
CASSLAAGYQPQHF
TGCGCCAGCAGCTTGGCGGCAGGATATCAGCCCCAGCATTTT
>-|-|TRBJ1-2|TRBV29-1
CSANGGDGYTF
TGCAGCGCCAACGGGGGGGATGGCTACACCTTC
>-|-|TRBJ1-2|TRBV7-9
CASSFDLGGRVGGYTF
TGTGCCAGCAGCTTCGACCTGGGGGGGCGCGTTGGTGGCTACACCTTC
>-|-|TRBJ2-3|TRBV7-2
CASSYSLAQPDTQYF
TGTGCCAGCAGCTACAGCCTAGCGCAGCCAGATACGCAGTATTTT
>-|once|TRBJ2-4|TRBV3-1/TRBV3-2
CASSGLGGTKNIQYF
TGTGCCAGCAGCGGGTTAGGGGGAACCAAAAACATTCAGTACTTC
>-|-|TRBJ2-5|TRBV7-2
CASSYGGGQETQYF
TGTGCCAGCAGCTATGGGGGCGGCCAAGAGACCCAGTACTTC
>-|-|TRBJ1-4|TRBV7-2
CASSSWTTTNEKLFF
TGTGCCAGCAGCTCATGGACAACTACTAATGAAAAACTGTTTTTT
>TRBD2|-|TRBJ2-5|TRBV19
CASTPTSGRALVETQYF
TGTGCCAGTACCCCGACTAGCGGGAGGGCCCTCGTCGAGACCCAGTACTTC
>-|-|TRBJ1-5|TRBV27
CASSLLTGPKYSNQPQHF
TGTGCCAGCAGTTTACTGACAGGCCCTAAATATAGCAATCAGCCCCAGCATTTT
>TRBD1|-|TRBJ1-1|TRBV6-1
CASSDRDRRPLSNTEAFF
TGTGCCAGCAGTGATAGGGACAGGCGGCCCCTGTCGAACACTGAAGCTTTCTTT
>TRBD2|-|TRBJ2-5|TRBV6-5
CASSLTSGGATQYF
TGTGCCAGCAGCCTGACTAGCGGGGGTGCGACCCAGTACTTC
>-|-|TRBJ1-5|TRBV7-9
CASSHGLQPQHF
TGTGCCAGCAGCCACGGTCTACAGCCCCAGCATTTT
>-|once|TRBJ2-5|TRBV28
CASTDSQETQYF
TGTGCCAGCACAGACAGCCAAGAGACCCAGTACTTC
>-|-|TRBJ1-6|TRBV11-3
CASSLRQLDNSPLHF
TGTGCCAGCAGCTTGCGACAGCTAGATAATTCACCCCTCCACTTT
>TRBD1|-|TRBJ2-2|TRBV5-4
CASGKGGRRTGDTGELFF
TGTGCCAGTGGAAAGGGAGGCCGCCGGACAGGGGACACCGGGGAGCTGTTTTTT
>TRBD1|-|TRBJ1-3|TRBV11-3
CASSSGDRSYSGNTIYF
TGTGCCAGCAGCTCGGGGGACAGGTCCTACTCTGGAAACACCATATATTTT
>TRBD2|-|TRBJ2-1|TRBV6-1
CASSESRVLAGGYNEQFF
TGTGCCAGCAGTGAAAGTCGGGTGTTAGCGGGGGGGTACAATGAGCAGTTCTTC
>-|-|TRBJ2-5|TRBV28
CASSLIKETQYF
TGTGCCAGCAGTTTAATCAAAGAGACCCAGTACTTC
>-|-|TRBJ1-2|TRBV18
CASSPYYDTGKYGYTF
TGTGCCAGCTCACCATACTACGACACAGGGAAGTATGGCTACACCTTC
>-|-|TRBJ2-1|TRBV5-1
CASSLDGNEQFF
TGCGCCAGCAGCTTGGACGGCAATGAGCAGTTCTTC
>-|-|TRBJ1-4|TRBV19
CATSGLREKLFF
TGTGCCACCTCAGGGTTACGAGAAAAACTGTTTTTT
>-|-|TRBJ2-7|TRBV27
CASSGIGQYEQYF
TGTGCCAGCAGTGGAATAGGACAGTACGAGCAGTACTTC
>TRBD2|once|TRBJ2-1|TRBV5-4
CASSFPGTSGVNEQFF
TGTGCCAGCAGCTTTCCCGGGACTAGCGGGGTCAATGAGCAGTTCTTC
>-|once|TRBJ1-1|TRBV5-1
CASSWGWGDAEAFF
TGCGCCAGCAGTTGGGGATGGGGGGACGCTGAAGCTTTCTTT
>-|-|TRBJ2-5|TRBV30
CAWRTRGGETQYF
TGTGCCTGGAGGACCAGGGGCGGAGAGACCCAGTACTTC
>-|-|TRBJ2-2|TRBV7-3
CASSPNPRGQTGELFF
TGTGCCAGCAGCCCTAACCCTCGAGGACAGACCGGGGAGCTGTTTTTT
>TRBD1|-|TRBJ2-5|TRBV28
CASSLSDRGETQYF
TGTGCCAGCAGTTTATCCGACAGGGGAGAGACCCAGTACTTC
>TRBD1|-|TRBJ1-5|TRBV5-3
CARSLTGTGANSNQPQHF
TGTGCCAGAAGCCTCACCGGGACAGGGGCAAATAGCAATCAGCCCCAGCATTTT
>-|-|TRBJ2-5|TRBV5-1
CASSRGTAQETQYF
TGCGCCAGCAGCCGGGGGACAGCCCAAGAGACCCAGTACTTC
>-|-|TRBJ2-1|TRBV7-3
CASSLGGGSLANEQFF
TGTGCCAGCAGCTTAGGAGGTGGGAGTTTAGCCAATGAGCAGTTCTTC
>-|-|TRBJ1-1|TRBV2
CASSEGVNTEAFF
TGTGCCAGCAGTGAAGGAGTGAACACTGAAGCTTTCTTT
>TRBD1|-|TRBJ1-4|TRBV6-5
CASSRDRGDEKLFF
TGTGCCAGCAGCCGGGACAGGGGAGATGAAAAACTGTTTTTT
>TRBD1|once|TRBJ1-1|TRBV24-1
CATSENGQDRPGRAFF
TGTGCCACCAGTGAAAACGGACAGGATAGACCGGGGAGAGCTTTCTTT
>-|-|TRBJ1-2|TRBV5-1
CASSTLSAGNYTF
TGCGCCAGCAGCACCCTATCGGCAGGAAACTACACCTTC
>TRBD1|-|TRBJ1-2|TRBV6-5
CASSYTGTGPHGYTF
TGTGCCAGCAGTTACACCGGGACAGGGCCCCATGGCTACACCTTC
>-|-|TRBJ1-2|TRBV7-9
CASSLWTDYGYTF
TGTGCCAGCAGCCTCTGGACAGACTATGGCTACACCTTC
>TRBD1|once|TRBJ1-1|TRBV9
CASSVQGAVGTEAFF
TGTGCCAGCAGCGTCCAGGGGGCGGTTGGTACTGAAGCTTTCTTT
>-|-|TRBJ2-3|TRBV12-3/TRBV12-4
CASSFSELDTQYF
TGTGCCAGCAGTTTCAGCGAACTAGATACGCAGTATTTT
>-|once|TRBJ1-2|TRBV6-6
CASSYSGGAMRGYTF
TGTGCCAGCAGTTACTCAGGTGGGGCCATGAGGGGCTACACCTTC